Below, 9 T cell receptor beta chains from the same sample are listed, as sequenced in a study of T cell responses to AZD1222 COVID-19 vaccine. Assay used: immunoSEQ multiplex PCR; TCRdb lists only in-frame clones, some missing. The table lists about 88,000 clones, roughly nine tenths of them singletons. Sequencing was performed on peripheral blood, taken 28 days after the second AZD1222 dose. These receptors all stem from an adult who received the AZD1222 COVID-19 vaccine.

V usage is TRBV11-2 and J usage is TRBJ2-1; D is undetermined. This CDR3 is built from 17 residues. Between the trimmed V and J ends, which lost 6 bases and 6 bases, there was a span of 24 bases. Germline V gene sequence: CDR1 SGHAT, CDR2 FQNNGV. The CDR3 here is CASRDLQTSNVFNEQFF. The DNA for the CDR3 is TGTGCCAGCAGGGATCTACAAACTTCCAATGTCTTCAATGAGCAGTTCTTC.

This chain links TRBV28 with TRBJ1-1, with D unclear. CDR1 is MDHEN, CDR2 SYDVKM, per germline. CDR3 length equals 13 residues. Trimming shortened V by 3 bases and J by 5 bases, and 10 bases separated the two germline ends. In DNA, the CDR3 is TGTGCCAGCAGTTTGCCAGTGCGGACTGAAGCTTTCTTT. Amino acid sequence: CASSLPVRTEAFF. The full variable domain, with the rest looked up from reference TRBV28 and TRBJ1-1, is DVKVTQSSRYLVKRTGEKVFLECVQDMDHENMFWYRQDPGLGLRLIYFSYDVKMKEKGDIPEGYSVSREKKERFSLILESASTNQTSMYLCASSLPVRTEAFFGQGTRLTVV.

The gene calls are TRBV11-2 and TRBJ2-7; D remains unclear. Germline V CDR1 and CDR2: SGHAT, FQNNGV. This CDR3 spans 14 amino acids. V shed 0 bases and J shed 6 bases, with 12 bases lying between them. CDR3 amino acids: CASSLDRAGLEQYF. The CDR3 coding sequence is TGTGCCAGCAGCTTAGATCGGGCAGGCCTCGAGCAGTACTTC.

The chain has TRBV29-1 and TRBJ1-1; D ambiguous. Trimming stripped 4 bases from V and 4 bases from J, with 13 bases between. Germline values: CDR1 SQVTM, CDR2 ANQGSEA. The CDR3 length is 13 residues. CDR3 protein: CSVGVGGSTEAFF. CDR3 sequence (DNA): TGCAGCGTTGGGGTAGGCGGTAGCACTGAAGCTTTCTTT.

V gene TRBV6-1 combines with J gene TRBJ1-6; TRBD1 might be the D (6 bases). This CDR3 region has 16 residues. Germline V gene sequence: CDR1 MNHNS, CDR2 SASEGT. The V and J ends lost 4 bases and 0 bases respectively, with 10 bases between them. DNA for the CDR3: TGTGCCAGCAGTGGGACAGCCCGCTCCTATAATTCACCCCTCCACTTT. Translation: CASSGTARSYNSPLHF.

The chain links TRBV7-9 to TRBJ2-5; 7 nucleotides agree with TRBD1. The trim removed 0 bases at V and 2 bases at J, leaving 6 bases unmatched. CDR3 size: 16 residues. Germline CDR1 SEHNR, CDR2 FQNEAQ (reference sequence). The CDR3 bases are TGTGCCAGCAGCTTAGCAGGGGGCCCTGGGCAAGAGACCCAGTACTTC. Translated: CASSLAGGPGQETQYF.

CDR3 coding DNA: TGTGCCAGCTCACCCCCCCAAGGGAGAGGCTACAATGAGCAGTTCTTC. It codes for CASSPPQGRGYNEQFF. The chain employs TRBV18 and TRBJ2-1, with D maybe TRBD2 (5 bases). The CDR3 runs 16 residues. The V end was cut by 3 bases, the J end by 3 bases, with 15 bases between. Germline lookup yields CDR1 KGHSH and CDR2 LQKENI.

As to this clone: Compared with germline, one end of the junction differs, possibly owing to a read error. The chain links TRBV30 to TRBJ1-5, with TRBD1 as a possible D gene (5 bases). The CDR3 spans 14 residues. CDR1 and CDR2 (germline): GTSNPN, SVGIG (reference sequence). The CDR3 DNA sequence: TGTGCCTGGAGTGTAGGAGGGACCAATCCGCCCCAGCATTTT. Amino acids: CAWSVGGTNPPQHF. Full variable domain (outside the CDR3, taken from reference TRBV30 and TRBJ1-5): SQTIHQWPATLVQPVGSPLSLECTVEGTSNPNLYWYRQAAGRGLQLLFYSVGIGQISSEVPQNLSASRPQDRQFILSSKKLLLSDSGFYLCAWSVGGTNPPQHFGDGTRLSIL.

V and J are TRBV19 and TRBJ2-7; 9 positions agree with TRBD1. The J segment lost 0 bases and the V segment lost 5 bases, leaving 2 bases of the junction unmatched. The CDR3 sequence is 14 residues long. The germline V gene has CDR1 LNHDA and CDR2 SQIVND (reference sequence). The DNA of the CDR3 is TGTGCCAGTAGTGTGGACAGGGGCTCCTACGAGCAGTACTTC. This encodes CASSVDRGSYEQYF.